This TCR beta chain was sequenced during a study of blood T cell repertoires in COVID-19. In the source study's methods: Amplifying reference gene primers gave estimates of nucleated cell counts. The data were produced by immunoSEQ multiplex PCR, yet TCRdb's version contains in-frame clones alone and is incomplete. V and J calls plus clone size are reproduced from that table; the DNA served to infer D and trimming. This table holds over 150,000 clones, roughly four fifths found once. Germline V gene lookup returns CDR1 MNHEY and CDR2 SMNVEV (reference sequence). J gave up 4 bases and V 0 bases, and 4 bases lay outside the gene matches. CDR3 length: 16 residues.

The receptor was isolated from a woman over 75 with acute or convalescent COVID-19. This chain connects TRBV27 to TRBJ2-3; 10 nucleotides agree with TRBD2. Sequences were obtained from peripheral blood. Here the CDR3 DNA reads TGTGCCAGCAGTTTATCGCAGGGGACTAGCGCAGATACGCAGTATTTT. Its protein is CASSLSQGTSADTQYF.